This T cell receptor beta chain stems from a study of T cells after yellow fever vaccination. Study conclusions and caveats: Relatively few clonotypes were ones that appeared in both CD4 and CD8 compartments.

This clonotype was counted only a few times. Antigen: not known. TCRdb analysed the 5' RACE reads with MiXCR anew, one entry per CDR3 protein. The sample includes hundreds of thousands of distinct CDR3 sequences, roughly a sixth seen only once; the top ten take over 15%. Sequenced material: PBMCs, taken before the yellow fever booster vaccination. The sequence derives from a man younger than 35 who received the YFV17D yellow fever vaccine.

CDR3 in amino acids: CASSSELGTTYEQYV. The CDR3 coding sequence is TGTGCCAGCAGTTCCGAACTTGGCACCACCTACGAGCAGTACGTC. The chain joins TRBV6-2 or TRBV6-3 to TRBJ2-7; D unresolved. The CDR3 is 15 residues long. Per germline, CDR1 MNHEY and CDR2 SVGEGT. The V and J ends lost 4 bases and 2 bases respectively, with 15 bases between them.